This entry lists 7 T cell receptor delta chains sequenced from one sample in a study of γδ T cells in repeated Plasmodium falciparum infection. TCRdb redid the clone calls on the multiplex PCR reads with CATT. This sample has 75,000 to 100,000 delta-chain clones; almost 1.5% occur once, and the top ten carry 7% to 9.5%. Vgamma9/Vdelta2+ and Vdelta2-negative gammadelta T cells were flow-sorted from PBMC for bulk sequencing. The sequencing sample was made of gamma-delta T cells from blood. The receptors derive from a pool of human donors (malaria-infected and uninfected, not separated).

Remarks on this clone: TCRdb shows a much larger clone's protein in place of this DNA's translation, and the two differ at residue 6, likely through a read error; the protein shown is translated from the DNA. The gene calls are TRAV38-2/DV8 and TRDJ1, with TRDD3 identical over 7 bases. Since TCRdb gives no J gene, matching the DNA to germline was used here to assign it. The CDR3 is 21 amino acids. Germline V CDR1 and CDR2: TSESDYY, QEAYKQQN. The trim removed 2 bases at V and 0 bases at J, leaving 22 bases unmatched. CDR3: CAYRSGGLFPDWGPYTDKLIF. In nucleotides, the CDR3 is TGTGCTTATAGGAGTGGCGGCCTTTTCCCTGACTGGGGCCCGTACACCGATAAACTCATCTTT.

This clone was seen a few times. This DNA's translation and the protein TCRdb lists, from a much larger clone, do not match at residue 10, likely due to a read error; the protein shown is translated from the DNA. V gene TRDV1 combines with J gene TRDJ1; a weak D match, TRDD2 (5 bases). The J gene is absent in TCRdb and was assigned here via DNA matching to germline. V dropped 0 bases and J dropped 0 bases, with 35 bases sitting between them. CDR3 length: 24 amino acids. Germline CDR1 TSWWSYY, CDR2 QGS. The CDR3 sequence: CALGELNLSCLLHYPPSYTDKLIF. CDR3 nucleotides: TGTGCTCTTGGGGAACTCAATCTTTCCTGCTTACTCCATTACCCCCCCTCGTACACCGATAAACTCATCTTT.

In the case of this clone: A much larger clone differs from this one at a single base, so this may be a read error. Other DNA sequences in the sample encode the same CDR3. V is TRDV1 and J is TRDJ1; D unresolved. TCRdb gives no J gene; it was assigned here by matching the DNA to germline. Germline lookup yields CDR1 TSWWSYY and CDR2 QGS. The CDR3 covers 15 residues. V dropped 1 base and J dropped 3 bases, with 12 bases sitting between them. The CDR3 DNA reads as TGTGCTCTTGGGGAACAATTTTGCTATGCCGATAAACTCATCTTT. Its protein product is CALGEQFCYADKLIF.

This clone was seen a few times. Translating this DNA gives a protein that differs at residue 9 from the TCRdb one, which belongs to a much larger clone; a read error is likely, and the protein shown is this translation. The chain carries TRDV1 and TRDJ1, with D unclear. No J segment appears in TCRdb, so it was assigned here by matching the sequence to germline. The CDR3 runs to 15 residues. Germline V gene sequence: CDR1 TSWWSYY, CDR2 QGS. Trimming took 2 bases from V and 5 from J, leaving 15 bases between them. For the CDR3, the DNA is TGTGCTCTTGGGGAAGTGGTAGTCGGCTCAGATAAACTCATCTTT. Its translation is CALGEVVVGSDKLIF.

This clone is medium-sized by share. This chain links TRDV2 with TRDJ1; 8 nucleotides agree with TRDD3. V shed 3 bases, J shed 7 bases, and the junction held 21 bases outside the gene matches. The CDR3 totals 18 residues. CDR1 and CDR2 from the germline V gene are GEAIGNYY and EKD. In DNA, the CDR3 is TGTGCCTGTGACCCAGCCTCCTCGGGGGATAGGCAGCCCGGTAAACTCATCTTT. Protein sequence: CACDPASSGDRQPGKLIF.

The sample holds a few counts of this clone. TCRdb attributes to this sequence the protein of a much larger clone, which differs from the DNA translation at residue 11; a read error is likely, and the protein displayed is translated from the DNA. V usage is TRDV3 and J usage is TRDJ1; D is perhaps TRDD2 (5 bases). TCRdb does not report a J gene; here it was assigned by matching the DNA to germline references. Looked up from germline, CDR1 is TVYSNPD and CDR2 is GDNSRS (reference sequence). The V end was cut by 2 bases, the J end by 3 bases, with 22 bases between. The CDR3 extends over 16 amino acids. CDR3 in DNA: TGTGCCTTTCTCCGAGGGGTTCCTCCTTACGCCGATAAACTCATCTTT. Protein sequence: CAFLRGVPPYADKLIF.

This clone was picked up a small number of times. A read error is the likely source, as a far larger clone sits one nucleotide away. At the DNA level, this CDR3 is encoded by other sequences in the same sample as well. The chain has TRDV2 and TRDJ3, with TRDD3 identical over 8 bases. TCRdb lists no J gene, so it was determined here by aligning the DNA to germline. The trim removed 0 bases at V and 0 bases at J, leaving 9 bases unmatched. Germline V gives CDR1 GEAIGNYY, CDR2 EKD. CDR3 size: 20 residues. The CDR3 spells CACDTGDWGESSWDTRQMFF. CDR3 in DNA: TGTGCCTGTGACACCGGCGACTGGGGGGAGAGCTCCTGGGACACCCGACAGATGTTTTTC.